The T cell receptor beta chain under discussion was sequenced for a study of cytotoxic CD8 clonotypes in ibrutinib-treated CLL. Assay used: immunoSEQ multiplex PCR; TCRdb lists only in-frame clones, some missing. The table records about 130,000 clones, roughly 83% of them present only once. In regard to this clone: Its matching antigen is unknown.

Study-wide findings and caveats: Against age-matched healthy donors, baseline clonality ran higher and tracked circulating CD8+ T-cell counts. The clonality rise at ibrutinib response reflected private clonotype expansion.

J was trimmed by 1 base and V by 7 bases; bases with no gene match: 6. The CDR3 totals 13 residues. CDR1 GTSNPN and CDR2 SVGIG come from the germline V gene (reference sequence). This clonotype was obtained from a human donor with chronic lymphocytic leukemia. Sequenced here: PBMCs, sampled after 12 months of ibrutinib treatment. The chain has TRBV30 and TRBJ1-1; TRBD1 matches at 7 bases. CDR3 DNA: TGTGCCTCCCCGGGACAGACGAACACTGAAGCTTTCTTT. It specifies CASPGQTNTEAFF.